Given below is one T cell receptor beta chain in context. The sample is drawn from a study of T cells after yellow fever vaccination. TCRdb itself ran the 5' RACE reads through MiXCR, one entry per CDR3 protein. The profile shows 100,000 or so distinct CDR3 sequences, roughly 9% of them singletons. The V end lost 7 bases, the J end lost 0 bases, and 6 bases lay between the germline ends. The germline CDR1 and CDR2 sequences are KGHDR and SFDVKD. The CDR3 is 13 residues long. The sequencing here drew on CD8+ T cells not binding an NS4B(214-222) dextramer, sorted from PBMCs, taken less than 16 days after the first yellow fever vaccination. The sequence came from a man aged 18 to 29 who received the YFV17D yellow fever vaccine. V and J are TRBV24-1 and TRBJ1-5; D remains unclear. The CDR3 nucleotides read TGTGCCACCAGCAGAAATAGCAATCAGCCCCAGCATTTT. This encodes CATSRNSNQPQHF.